Listed below are T cell receptor beta chains from one sample, sequenced in a study of T cells after yellow fever vaccination. TCRdb analysed the 5' RACE reads with MiXCR anew, one entry per CDR3 protein. This sample has 250,000 to 300,000 distinct CDR3 sequences, with around 5.2% found just once. The material was CD4+ T cells sorted from PBMCs, obtained on the day of the yellow fever booster vaccination. Source of these receptors: a man aged 18 to 30 who received the YFV17D yellow fever vaccine. The CDR3 runs from the conserved cysteine through the conserved F or W. D genes are given only for firm matches. Size is stated for part of the rows, as once, few or many counts, or as a class when the clone is expanded.

V gene: TRBV7-8; clone size: -; D gene: TRBD1; J gene: TRBJ1-5; CDR3 DNA: TGTGCCAGCAGTCCAACAGGGGGCGGGAGCAATCAGCCCCAGCATTTT; CDR3 protein: CASSPTGGGSNQPQHF
V gene: TRBV4-1; clone size: few; D gene: -; J gene: TRBJ1-1; CDR3 DNA: TGCGCCAGCAGCCAAGGGCCGCTATTGAACACTGAAGCTTTCTTT; CDR3 protein: CASSQGPLLNTEAFF
V gene: TRBV7-2; clone size: -; D gene: -; J gene: TRBJ1-1; CDR3 DNA: TGTGCCAGCAGCTCAGGGATGAGGACTGAAGCTTTCTTT; CDR3 protein: CASSSGMRTEAFF
V gene: TRBV25-1; clone size: -; D gene: TRBD2; J gene: TRBJ2-5; CDR3 DNA: TGTGCCAGCAGTGAGATGGGAGCGGGGGGGACCCAGTACTTC; CDR3 protein: CASSEMGAGGTQYF
V gene: TRBV12-3/TRBV12-4; clone size: -; D gene: TRBD2; J gene: TRBJ2-5; CDR3 DNA: TGTGCCAGCAGTCCATATAGCGGGCAAGAGACCCAGTACTTC; CDR3 protein: CASSPYSGQETQYF
V gene: TRBV9; clone size: -; D gene: -; J gene: TRBJ2-1; CDR3 DNA: TGTGCCAGCAGCGTTTTTTCCGGGTCCTTCTATGAGCAGTTCTTC; CDR3 protein: CASSVFSGSFYEQFF
V gene: TRBV20-1; clone size: few; D gene: TRBD1; J gene: TRBJ2-7; CDR3 DNA: TGCAGTGCTAGAGCTGGGACAGTAAATACCTACGAGCAGTACTTC; CDR3 protein: CSARAGTVNTYEQYF
V gene: TRBV6-5; clone size: -; D gene: -; J gene: TRBJ1-6; CDR3 DNA: TGTGCCAGCAGTTGGGCCCAGAATTCACCCCTCCACTTT; CDR3 protein: CASSWAQNSPLHF
V gene: TRBV7-2; clone size: many; D gene: -; J gene: TRBJ1-6; CDR3 DNA: TGTGCCAGCAGCATGGGAGGGGCACATTCACCCCTCCACTTT; CDR3 protein: CASSMGGAHSPLHF
V gene: TRBV6-1; clone size: few; D gene: -; J gene: TRBJ1-5; CDR3 DNA: TGTGCCAGCAGTGCGTCCGCTCAGCCCCAGCATTTT; CDR3 protein: CASSASAQPQHF
V gene: TRBV4-2; clone size: -; D gene: -; J gene: TRBJ1-1; CDR3 DNA: TGTGCCAGCAGCCAAGATAGGGAGAACACTGAAGCTTTCTTT; CDR3 protein: CASSQDRENTEAFF
V gene: TRBV6-5; clone size: -; D gene: TRBD2; J gene: TRBJ2-5; CDR3 DNA: TGTGCCAGCAGACTAGCGGGGGGAACCCAGTACTTC; CDR3 protein: CASRLAGGTQYF
V gene: TRBV4-2; clone size: many; D gene: -; J gene: TRBJ1-3; CDR3 DNA: TGTGCCAGCAGCCAAGGCGTGAGCTCTGGAAACACCATATATTTT; CDR3 protein: CASSQGVSSGNTIYF
V gene: TRBV19; clone size: many; D gene: TRBD1; J gene: TRBJ2-3; CDR3 DNA: TGTGCCAGCCGGGACAGGGGTCCTAGCACAGATACGCAGTATTTT; CDR3 protein: CASRDRGPSTDTQYF
V gene: TRBV6-5; clone size: -; D gene: -; J gene: TRBJ1-4; CDR3 DNA: TGTGCCAGCAGTTACGGGGGGGGGAGTGAAAAACTGTTTTTT; CDR3 protein: CASSYGGGSEKLFF
V gene: TRBV6-5; clone size: few; D gene: -; J gene: TRBJ2-3; CDR3 DNA: TGTGCCAGCAGTTACTCGACAGTCAGCACAGATACGCAGTATTTT; CDR3 protein: CASSYSTVSTDTQYF
V gene: TRBV5-1; clone size: -; D gene: -; J gene: TRBJ1-3; CDR3 DNA: TGCGCCAGCACCCGGGATGGTTCTCCTGGAAACACCATATATTTT; CDR3 protein: CASTRDGSPGNTIYF
V gene: TRBV7-8; clone size: few; D gene: TRBD2; J gene: TRBJ2-1; CDR3 DNA: TGTGCCAGCAGCCCAGGGACTAGCGGGGTTGGTGAGCAGTTCTTC; CDR3 protein: CASSPGTSGVGEQFF
V gene: TRBV19; clone size: -; D gene: -; J gene: TRBJ1-4; CDR3 DNA: TGTGCCAGTAGGGGACTCTGGACTAATGAAAAACTGTTTTTT; CDR3 protein: CASRGLWTNEKLFF
V gene: TRBV29-1; clone size: few; D gene: -; J gene: TRBJ2-1; CDR3 DNA: TGCAGCGTTGGGCGTGGGGCCAATGAGCAGTTCTTC; CDR3 protein: CSVGRGANEQFF
V gene: TRBV2; clone size: few; D gene: TRBD2; J gene: TRBJ2-2; CDR3 DNA: TGTGCCAGCACCGGGACTAGCGGGGTTAGCGGGGAGCTGTTTTTT; CDR3 protein: CASTGTSGVSGELFF
V gene: TRBV25-1; clone size: few; D gene: -; J gene: TRBJ1-1; CDR3 DNA: TGTGCCAGCAGTGCCTGGACTCGAGAAGCTTTCTTT; CDR3 protein: CASSAWTREAFF
V gene: TRBV19; clone size: -; D gene: -; J gene: TRBJ2-3; CDR3 DNA: TGTGCCAGTAGTAACCGGGAAGCAGATACGCAGTATTTT; CDR3 protein: CASSNREADTQYF
V gene: TRBV7-2; clone size: many; D gene: -; J gene: TRBJ1-5; CDR3 DNA: TGTGCCAGCAGCTTAGGTTCCGCTAATCAGCCCCAGCATTTT; CDR3 protein: CASSLGSANQPQHF
V gene: TRBV12-3/TRBV12-4; clone size: many; D gene: -; J gene: TRBJ1-1; CDR3 DNA: TGTGCCAGCAGTTTAGCCCTAGGGCGAAGCACTGAAGCTTTCTTT; CDR3 protein: CASSLALGRSTEAFF
V gene: TRBV5-1; clone size: -; D gene: TRBD1; J gene: TRBJ1-1; CDR3 DNA: TGCGCCAGCAGCTCCTTGAACAGGGGGGGTGTCACTGAAGCTTTCTTT; CDR3 protein: CASSSLNRGGVTEAFF
V gene: TRBV6-1; clone size: -; D gene: -; J gene: TRBJ1-2; CDR3 DNA: TGTGCCAGCACCACTGCCGTAAAATATGGCTACACCTTC; CDR3 protein: CASTTAVKYGYTF
V gene: TRBV24-1; clone size: few; D gene: -; J gene: TRBJ2-2; CDR3 DNA: TGTGCCACCAGTGATCAGGGGCACGGGGAGCTGTTTTTT; CDR3 protein: CATSDQGHGELFF
V gene: TRBV20-1; clone size: few; D gene: TRBD1; J gene: TRBJ2-1; CDR3 DNA: TGCAGTGCCCCACCCTGGACAGGGGAGGCCTACAATGAGCAGTTCTTC; CDR3 protein: CSAPPWTGEAYNEQFF
V gene: TRBV6-2/TRBV6-3; clone size: few; D gene: -; J gene: TRBJ1-5; CDR3 DNA: TGTGCCAGCAGGGACAGATTCAATCAGCCCCAGCATTTT; CDR3 protein: CASRDRFNQPQHF
V gene: TRBV24-1; clone size: -; D gene: -; J gene: TRBJ1-2; CDR3 DNA: TGTGCCACCAGTGATCGAACAGGAAATGGCTACACCTTC; CDR3 protein: CATSDRTGNGYTF